This TCR beta chain emerged from a study of molecular identifiers for immune sequencing clone quantification. Overall study: Within a replicate experiment, RNA obtained from either approximately 20,000 or 98,000 naive CD8 cells was divided into five aliquots, and four of those aliquots were then sequenced. General study findings and limits: Single-cell amounts of spiked Jurkat TCR RNA were reportedly detectable among some 1 million naive cells. Clone sizes could be underestimated for highly expanded clones when identical TCR molecules share a barcode.

Based on a CD8+CD4-CCR7+CD45RA+ profile, naive CD8 T cells were sorted. MiXCR was run by TCRdb on the PCR reads, yielding one entry per CDR3 protein. Here the sample spans roughly 100,000 distinct CDR3 sequences, under 40% being singletons. Remarks on this clonotype: The antigen is undetermined.

The sequenced sample consisted of naive CD8+ T cells from blood, with Jurkat cell RNA spiked in. Subset indicated: FACS-sorted CD8+CD4-CCR7+CD45RA+ naive T cells. This TCR came from a human donor in good health. Some libraries in this study had Jurkat cell RNA spiked in.

The CDR3 nucleotides are TGTGCCAGTTCCCGGGAACAAGAGACCCAGTACTTC. The encoded protein is CASSREQETQYF. The rearrangement joins TRBV9 to TRBJ2-5; possibly TRBD2 for D (5 bases). CDR3 length equals 12 residues. Trimming stripped 8 bases from V and 2 bases from J, with 10 bases between. Germline-derived CDR1 and CDR2 are SGDLS and YYNGEE.